The clone carrying this TCR beta chain turned up a few times. The sample belongs to a study of CD8+ T cells in alopecia areata. Across the whole study: Patients in the treated group were given tofacitinib by mouth, 5 to 10 mg twice a day.

Following RNA extraction, reverse transcription yielded cDNA that acted as the sequencing template. Using immunoSEQ multiplex PCR, the repertoire was profiled, and TCRdb retains in-frame clones only, with some absent. The repertoire holds 120,000 to 150,000 clones, with around 47% as singletons. There are 13 residues in the CDR3. Trimming took 4 bases from V and 4 from J, leaving 11 bases between them. The germline V gene has CDR1 SQVTM and CDR2 ANQGSEA. The researchers isolated CD4+ and CD8+ T cells from PBMCs by sorting. This clonotype was sampled from a human donor with alopecia areata. The rearrangement links TRBV29-1 to TRBJ2-1; unclear D gene. Sequenced input: CD4+ T cells sorted from blood. The CDR3 loop is CSVGSTLYNEQFF. The CDR3, as DNA: TGCAGCGTTGGTAGCACTCTGTACAATGAGCAGTTCTTC.